The 5 T cell receptor beta chains below were found in one sample sequenced in a study of identical twins. TCRdb recomputed calls from the 5' RACE reads with MiXCR, one row per CDR3 protein. The sample comprises around 690,000 distinct CDR3 sequences, around 20% of which are singletons, and around 4.4% rests with the top ten. This sample also appeared in a second study, on T cells expressing NK-cell markers.

Specimen: PBMCs. All receptors derive from a woman aged 18-29 years in good health.

The chain recombines TRBV5-1 with TRBJ2-7, with TRBD1 matching over 8 bases. The CDR3 consists of 15 residues. Germline CDR1 and CDR2: SGHRS and YFSETQ. Unmatched junction bases numbered 12, after V lost 7 bases and J lost 3 bases. The chain's CDR3 is CASGGGGTGGYEQYF. The CDR3 DNA follows: TGCGCCAGCGGAGGGGGAGGAACAGGGGGCTACGAGCAGTACTTC.

This clonotype was seen a handful of times. An end of the junction does not agree with germline; a read error may underlie this. V usage is TRBV20-1 and J usage is TRBJ2-1; TRBD1 agrees at 8 bases. The CDR3 has 15 amino acids. Germline V gene sequence: CDR1 DFQATT, CDR2 SNEGSKA (reference sequence). DNA of the CDR3: TGCAGTGCAAGAGCCTTAGCAGGGGGCTGGACTGAGCAGTTCTTC. It specifies CSARALAGGWTEQFF.

This clonotype was seen only a few times. The rearrangement uses TRBV6-5 and TRBJ2-2, with D unresolved. Germline assignment: CDR1 MNHEY and CDR2 SVGAGI. The CDR3 is 15 residues long. With 2 bases removed from V and 3 bases from J, the gap between germline ends came to 10 bases. The CDR3 DNA reads TGTGCCAGCAGTTACGGCGGCATCGACACCGGGGAGCTGTTTTTT. This sequence encodes CASSYGGIDTGELFF.

This chain joins TRBV11-2 and TRBJ2-1; D uncertain. Germline assignment: CDR1 SGHAT and CDR2 FQNNGV. The CDR3 length is 14 residues. Trimming took 1 base from V and 8 from J, leaving 12 bases between them. This CDR3 is CASSLVSREYEQFF. In DNA, the CDR3 is TGTGCCAGCAGCTTAGTGTCAAGAGAGTATGAGCAGTTCTTC.

In its sample, this clonotype was seen many times. The junction shows a germline mismatch at one end, possibly a read error. The chain couples TRBV7-2 to TRBJ2-3, with D possibly TRBD2 on 6 matching bases. This CDR3 has 15 amino acids. Germline V lookup: CDR1 SGHTA, CDR2 FQGNSA. CDR3 amino acids: CASSLSAGSTDTQYF. The CDR3 DNA is TGCGCCAGCAGCTTGAGTGCGGGGAGCACAGATACGCAGTATTTT. Full variable domain (missing parts from reference TRBV7-2 and TRBJ2-3): GAGVSQSPSNKVTEKGKDVELRCDPISGHTALYWYRQSLGQGLEFLIYFQGNSAPDKSGLPSDRFSAERTGGSVSTLTIQRTQQEDSAVYLCASSLSAGSTDTQYFGPGTRLTVL.